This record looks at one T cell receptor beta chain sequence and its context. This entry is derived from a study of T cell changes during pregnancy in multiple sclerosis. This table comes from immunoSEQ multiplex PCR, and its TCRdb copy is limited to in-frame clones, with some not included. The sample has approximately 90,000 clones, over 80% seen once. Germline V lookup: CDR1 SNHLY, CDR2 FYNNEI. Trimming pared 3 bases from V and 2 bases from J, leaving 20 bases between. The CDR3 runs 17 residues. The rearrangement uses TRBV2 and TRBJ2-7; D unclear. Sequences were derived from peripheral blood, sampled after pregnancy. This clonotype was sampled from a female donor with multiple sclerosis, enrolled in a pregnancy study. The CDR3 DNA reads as TGTGCCAGCAGTGATTTCGTTTGGGTGACTCCAACCTACGAGCAGTACTTC. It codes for CASSDFVWVTPTYEQYF. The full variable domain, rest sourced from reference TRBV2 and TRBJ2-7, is EPEVTQTPSHQVTQMGQEVILRCVPISNHLYFYWYRQILGQKVEFLVSFYNNEISEKSEIFDDQFSVERPDGSNFTLKIRSTKLEDSAMYFCASSDFVWVTPTYEQYFGPGTRLTVT.